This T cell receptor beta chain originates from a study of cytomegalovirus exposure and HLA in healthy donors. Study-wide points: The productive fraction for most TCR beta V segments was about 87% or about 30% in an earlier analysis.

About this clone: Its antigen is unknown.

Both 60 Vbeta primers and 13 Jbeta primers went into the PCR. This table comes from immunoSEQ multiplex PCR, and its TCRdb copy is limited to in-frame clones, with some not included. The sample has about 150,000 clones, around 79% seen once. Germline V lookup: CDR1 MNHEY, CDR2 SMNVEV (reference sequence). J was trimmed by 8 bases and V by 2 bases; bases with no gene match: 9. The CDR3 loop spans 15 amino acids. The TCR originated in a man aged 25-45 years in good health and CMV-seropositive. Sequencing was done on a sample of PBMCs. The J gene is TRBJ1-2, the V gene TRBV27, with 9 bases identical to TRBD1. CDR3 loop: CASSLSFRDRDGYTF. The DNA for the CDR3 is TGTGCCAGCAGTTTAAGCTTTCGGGACAGGGACGGCTACACCTTC.